Listed below are T cell receptor beta chains from one sample, sequenced in a study of blood T cells in healthy people across ages. One entry per CDR3 protein, called by TCRdb with MiXCR from the 5' RACE reads. The table records about 1.5 million distinct CDR3 sequences, roughly 43% of them present only once. Sequencing was done on a sample of blood. The receptors were gathered from a woman aged 18 to 35 in good health. The CDR3 runs from the conserved cysteine through the conserved F or W. The D gene is left open where the match is weak. Clone size is not always given. Where it is, it says once, few, many or a class for expanded clones.

D,J,length,V,size,CDR3,DNA
.,TRBJ2-6,16,TRBV11-2,.,CASSSREGSGANVLTF,TGTGCCAGCAGCTCCCGTGAGGGATCTGGGGCCAACGTCCTGACTTTC
.,TRBJ2-1,16,TRBV7-2,.,CASSLESRRIYNEQFF,TGTGCCAGCAGCTTAGAGTCCAGGAGAATTTACAATGAGCAGTTCTTC
.,TRBJ2-3,15,TRBV7-8,once,CASSRTRINTDTQYF,TGTGCCAGCAGCCGTACTAGGATAAACACAGATACGCAGTATTTT
.,TRBJ2-7,14,TRBV9,.,CAGSVGSHSYEQYF,TGTGCCGGCAGCGTAGGGTCCCACTCCTACGAGCAGTACTTC
.,TRBJ2-2,12,TRBV6-5,.,CASRPYYGELFF,TGTGCCAGCAGGCCTTACTACGGGGAGCTGTTTTTT
.,TRBJ2-7,12,TRBV2,.,CASSDWSNEQYF,TGTGCCAGCAGTGATTGGAGTAACGAGCAGTACTTC
.,TRBJ2-3,14,TRBV7-8,.,CASSFGQWVDTQYF,TGTGCCAGCAGCTTTGGGCAGTGGGTAGATACGCAGTATTTT
.,TRBJ2-1,17,TRBV20-1,.,CSARESGRAGVYNEQFF,TGCAGTGCTAGAGAAAGCGGCAGGGCCGGTGTATACAATGAGCAGTTCTTC
TRBD2,TRBJ2-1,16,TRBV25-1,.,CASSEQPAGAYNEQFF,TGTGCCAGCAGTGAACAACCAGCGGGGGCTTACAATGAGCAGTTCTTC
TRBD1,TRBJ1-5,15,TRBV2,.,CASSTGVISNQPQHF,TGTGCCAGCAGTACAGGGGTGATTAGCAATCAGCCCCAGCATTTT
.,TRBJ2-1,15,TRBV14,few,CASSQGFLPYNEQFF,TGTGCCAGCAGCCAGGGGTTCCTCCCCTACAATGAGCAGTTCTTC
TRBD1,TRBJ2-3,13,TRBV3-1,few,CASSQNRGDTQYF,TGTGCCAGCAGCCAGAACAGGGGAGATACGCAGTATTTT
TRBD1,TRBJ1-6,14,TRBV12-3/TRBV12-4,.,CASRLGQGNSPLHF,TGTGCCAGCAGACTCGGACAGGGTAATTCACCCCTCCACTTT
.,TRBJ2-3,12,TRBV20-1,few,CSARAFIDTQYF,TGCAGTGCTAGAGCGTTCATAGATACGCAGTATTTT
TRBD2,TRBJ2-1,18,TRBV4-1,few,CASSPPRQLAGGGDEQFF,TGCGCCAGCAGCCCCCCCCGGCAACTAGCGGGAGGGGGTGATGAGCAGTTCTTC
.,TRBJ2-1,12,TRBV20-1,.,CSAIRNYNEQFF,TGCAGTGCTATACGGAACTACAATGAGCAGTTCTTC
TRBD1,TRBJ1-2,15,TRBV5-1,.,CASSSGVGQNYGYTF,TGCGCCAGCAGCTCGGGTGTGGGACAGAACTATGGCTACACCTTC
TRBD1,TRBJ2-7,14,TRBV28,.,CASRHTGGGLAEYF,TGTGCCAGCAGACATACAGGGGGCGGCCTGGCCGAGTACTTC
.,TRBJ1-1,13,TRBV6-5,.,CASSYSETGGAFF,TGTGCCAGCAGTTACTCGGAGACAGGCGGCGCTTTCTTT
TRBD2,TRBJ2-2,16,TRBV12-3/TRBV12-4,few,CASSPASGSNTGELFF,TGTGCCAGCAGTCCCGCTAGCGGGTCGAACACCGGGGAGCTGTTTTTT
.,TRBJ2-3,13,TRBV9,.,CASSPSPAGTQYF,TGTGCCAGCAGCCCATCCCCGGCAGGTACGCAGTATTTT
.,TRBJ2-1,13,TRBV7-6,.,CASSSLERNEQFF,TGTGCCAGCAGCTCCCTCGAGAGGAATGAGCAGTTCTTC
.,TRBJ2-5,14,TRBV20-1,.,CSASNPKGVGEQYF,TGCAGTGCCTCTAACCCAAAGGGGGTTGGGGAGCAGTACTTC
.,TRBJ2-3,14,TRBV6-2/TRBV6-3,.,CASSYVGGTDTQYF,TGTGCCAGCAGTTACGTGGGGGGCACAGATACGCAGTATTTT
.,TRBJ1-2,14,TRBV12-3/TRBV12-4,.,CASSLQGLVRGYTF,TGTGCCAGCAGTTTACAGGGCCTCGTGAGGGGCTACACCTTC
TRBD1,TRBJ1-2,12,TRBV29-1,few,CSVRDRVYGYTF,TGCAGCGTCAGGGACAGGGTCTATGGCTACACCTTC
.,TRBJ1-5,13,TRBV5-1,few,CASSSAWGQPQHF,TGCGCCAGCAGCTCGGCCTGGGGTCAGCCCCAGCATTTT
TRBD2,TRBJ2-7,17,TRBV7-2,.,CASSAARLAGSYNEQYF,TGTGCCAGCAGCGCCGCAAGACTAGCGGGCTCCTACAATGAGCAGTACTTC
.,TRBJ2-1,15,TRBV20-1,.,CSARDGRGLENEQFF,TGCAGTGCTAGAGATGGTCGGGGCCTAGAGAATGAGCAGTTCTTC
.,TRBJ2-3,14,TRBV6-6,few,CASTEKRRTDTQYF,TGTGCCAGCACCGAGAAAAGACGAACAGATACGCAGTATTTT
TRBD2,TRBJ2-3,17,TRBV5-1,few,CASSPNLTSGRADTQYF,TGCGCCAGCAGCCCAAACTTGACTAGCGGGCGAGCAGATACGCAGTATTTT
.,TRBJ2-5,14,TRBV29-1,.,CSVALRRGQETQYF,TGCAGCGTTGCTCTCCGTAGAGGACAAGAGACCCAGTACTTC
TRBD2,TRBJ2-5,13,TRBV6-5,.,CASSYPGEGTQYF,TGTGCCAGCAGTTACCCCGGGGAGGGGACCCAGTACTTC
TRBD2,TRBJ2-1,16,TRBV29-1,few,CSVLSLAGPSYNEQFF,TGCAGCGTTCTTAGCCTAGCGGGCCCGTCCTACAATGAGCAGTTCTTC
.,TRBJ1-1,13,TRBV6-2/TRBV6-3,.,CASSYVPNTEAFF,TGTGCCAGCAGTTACGTTCCGAACACTGAAGCTTTCTTT
.,TRBJ2-3,15,TRBV29-1,.,CSVEFTILSTDTQYF,TGCAGCGTTGAGTTCACCATCCTTAGCACAGATACGCAGTATTTT
TRBD1,TRBJ2-1,14,TRBV5-1,.,CASSSQTGRHEQFF,TGCGCCAGCAGCTCCCAGACAGGGCGGCATGAGCAGTTCTTC
.,TRBJ2-3,15,TRBV12-3/TRBV12-4,.,CASRALGGPTDTQYF,TGTGCCAGCAGAGCCTTAGGGGGGCCCACAGATACGCAGTATTTT
TRBD2,TRBJ2-3,14,TRBV19,.,CASRLAGGTDTQSF,TGTGCCAGTAGGCTAGCGGGGGGCACAGATACGCAGTCTTTT
.,TRBJ2-3,17,TRBV9,few,CASSGWRDSGLLNTQYF,TGTGCCAGCAGCGGATGGAGGGACAGTGGGCTACTGAATACGCAGTATTTT
.,TRBJ1-2,14,TRBV20-1,once,CSGSPDGDYYGYTF,TGCAGTGGTAGTCCCGACGGAGACTACTATGGCTACACCTTC
TRBD1,TRBJ2-3,13,TRBV6-2/TRBV6-3,few,CASSRQGSDTQYF,TGTGCCAGCAGTCGACAGGGATCAGATACGCAGTATTTT
.,TRBJ2-1,16,TRBV7-2,.,CASSRARHYKYNEQFF,TGTGCCAGCAGCCGGGCGCGCCACTATAAGTACAATGAGCAGTTCTTC
.,TRBJ1-1,13,TRBV30,few,CAWSVVAGREAFF,TGTGCCTGGAGTGTAGTGGCAGGGCGTGAAGCTTTCTTT
.,TRBJ2-3,15,TRBV28,.,CASSLSWDLADTQYF,TGTGCCAGCAGTTTATCCTGGGACTTGGCAGATACGCAGTATTTT
.,TRBJ2-1,15,TRBV7-9,.,CASRDRDDVSGEQFF,TGTGCCAGCAGGGACCGGGACGACGTATCGGGTGAGCAGTTCTTC
TRBD2,TRBJ2-7,16,TRBV20-1,few,CSAESGGPSFGYEQYF,TGCAGTGCAGAAAGCGGGGGCCCCTCCTTCGGCTACGAGCAGTACTTC
.,TRBJ2-3,15,TRBV7-2,few,CASSLMGHSTDTQYF,TGTGCCAGCAGCTTAATGGGACATAGCACAGATACGCAGTATTTT
.,TRBJ2-7,13,TRBV28,many,CASSLQVSYEQYF,TGTGCCAGCAGTTTACAGGTTTCCTACGAGCAGTACTTC
.,TRBJ1-2,14,TRBV15,few,CATSTEFTGNGYTF,TGTGCCACCAGCACTGAGTTTACAGGGAATGGCTACACCTTC
.,TRBJ2-5,14,TRBV7-9,.,CASSSGHSTETQYF,TGTGCCAGCAGCTCGGGACACTCGACGGAGACCCAGTACTTC